Listed below are T cell receptor beta chains from one sample, sequenced in a study of post-analysis software for immune sequencing data. TCRdb re-analysed the PCR reads in MiXCR, keeping a single row per CDR3 protein. Here the sample spans some 500,000 distinct CDR3 sequences, under 55% being singletons. What was sequenced was blood. The receptors derive from a girl aged 5 to 17 with multiple sclerosis. CDR3s include the opening cysteine and the closing phenylalanine or tryptophan. D genes are given only for firm matches. Clone size is stated in some rows and not others, as once, few, many or a class when expanded.

TRBV5-1,TRBJ1-2,few,NA,TGCGCCAGCAGCTTATCGGGAGGTTCTAACTATGGCTACACCTTC,CASSLSGGSNYGYTF
TRBV7-2,TRBJ1-1,NA,NA,TGTGCCAGCAGCTTAACGAGGACGATGAACACTGAAGCTTTCTTT,CASSLTRTMNTEAFF
TRBV29-1,TRBJ1-2,NA,NA,TGCAGCGTTGAAGATTTACCGGGGGCGGATGGCTACACCTTC,CSVEDLPGADGYTF
TRBV3-1,TRBJ2-3,NA,NA,TGTGCCAGCAGCCAAGAGGGCCGGTGGGATACGCAGTATTTT,CASSQEGRWDTQYF
TRBV20-1,TRBJ2-5,few,NA,TGCAGTGCTAGAGATTTCAGGGGGGAAACGAAGACCCAGTACTTC,CSARDFRGETKTQYF
TRBV7-9,TRBJ1-1,NA,NA,TGTGCCAGCAGTCGCTTCCCCAGTGGCACTGAAGCTTTCTTT,CASSRFPSGTEAFF
TRBV6-5,TRBJ2-1,NA,TRBD2,TGTGCCAGCAGTTACACCACCGGGACTAGTAGTGGTGAGCAGTTCTTC,CASSYTTGTSSGEQFF
TRBV6-1,TRBJ2-3,NA,NA,TGTGCCAGCAGTGACGGGCCCGTCGTAGATACGCAGTATTTT,CASSDGPVVDTQYF
TRBV6-1,TRBJ2-7,NA,NA,TGTGGGGCGTCGGGGGAACCCAAATACGAGCAGTACTTC,CGASGEPKYEQYF
TRBV6-6,TRBJ2-5,NA,NA,TGTGCCAGCAGCCTCCGACAGCACCCACGCCAGTACTTC,CASSLRQHPRQYF
TRBV20-1,TRBJ1-6,NA,NA,TGCAGTGCACGGGGGGTAGGTTCACCCCTCCACTTT,CSARGVGSPLHF
TRBV12-3/TRBV12-4,TRBJ2-7,NA,TRBD2,TGTGCCAGCAGCCAGACAGGGCTAGCGGGAGTCTACGAGCAGTACTTC,CASSQTGLAGVYEQYF
TRBV20-1,TRBJ2-7,NA,NA,TGCAGTGCTAGGGACAGTTACGTCCTTCCCTCCTACGAGCAGTACTTC,CSARDSYVLPSYEQYF
TRBV4-3,TRBJ1-1,NA,NA,TGCGCCAGCAGCCAAGATACAGGGTGGAACACTGAAGCTTTCTTT,CASSQDTGWNTEAFF
TRBV21-1,TRBJ2-2,NA,NA,TGTGCCAGCAGCAGAGGGCCGAGTCGCGTCGGGGAGCTGTTTTTT,CASSRGPSRVGELFF
TRBV12-3/TRBV12-4,TRBJ1-1,NA,NA,TGTGCCAGCAGTTTAATTGGGAACACTGAAGCTTTCTTT,CASSLIGNTEAFF
TRBV28,TRBJ2-7,NA,TRBD2,TGTGCCAGCCGAACGGGGGGAGACGAGCAGTACTTC,CASRTGGDEQYF
TRBV12-3/TRBV12-4,TRBJ2-2,NA,TRBD2,TGTGCCAGCGGGCTAGCGGGAGAGACCGGGGAGCTGTTTTTT,CASGLAGETGELFF
TRBV25-1,TRBJ2-1,once,NA,TGTGCCAGCAGCGATTACTCGGGGGATAGCTCCTACAATGAGCAGTTCTTC,CASSDYSGDSSYNEQFF
TRBV2,TRBJ2-1,few,NA,TGTGCCAGCAGTGCCGGCGCTAGCTCCTACAATGAGCAGTTCTTC,CASSAGASSYNEQFF
TRBV7-2,TRBJ1-1,few,NA,TGTGCCAGCAGCTTAGCGTCGGGTGGGGAAGCTTTCTTT,CASSLASGGEAFF
TRBV7-9,TRBJ2-7,few,NA,TGTGCCAGCAGCTCCGCAGCTGGGTACAACTCCTACGAGCAGTACTTC,CASSSAAGYNSYEQYF
TRBV6-5,TRBJ2-3,once,NA,TGTGCCAGCAGTTACTCGTGGGCTAGGACAGATACGCAGTATTTT,CASSYSWARTDTQYF
TRBV20-1,TRBJ2-3,few,NA,TGCAGTGCTAGCAGACCCCATAGAGGATTTGGTGCAGATACGCAGTATTTT,CSASRPHRGFGADTQYF
TRBV7-2,TRBJ2-1,NA,NA,TGTGCCAGCAGCCCATCGGCTAGTGAGGCCTACAATGAGCAGTTCTTC,CASSPSASEAYNEQFF
TRBV20-1,TRBJ1-4,NA,NA,TGCAGTGCTGGAAAGTCCGGGAGTGATGAAAAACTGTTTTTT,CSAGKSGSDEKLFF
TRBV5-1,TRBJ2-1,NA,NA,TGCGCCAGCAGCTTGTTCTCGTCTACGAGCTCCTACAATGAGCAGTTCTTC,CASSLFSSTSSYNEQFF